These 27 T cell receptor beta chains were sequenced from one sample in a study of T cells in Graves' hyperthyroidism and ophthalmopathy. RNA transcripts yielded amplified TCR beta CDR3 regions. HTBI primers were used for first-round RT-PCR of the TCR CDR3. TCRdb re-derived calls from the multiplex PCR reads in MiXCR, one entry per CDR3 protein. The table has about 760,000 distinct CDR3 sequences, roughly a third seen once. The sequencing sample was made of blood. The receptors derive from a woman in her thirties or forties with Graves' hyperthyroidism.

CDR3 nucleotides: TGTGCCAGCTCACCACAGACAGGGATCCCCTACGAGCAGTACTTC. Translated, it gives CASSPQTGIPYEQYF. The gene calls are TRBV7-2 and TRBJ2-7; 7 bases align to TRBD1. The CDR3 loop spans 15 amino acids. The V and J ends lost 8 bases and 2 bases, in that order; junction bases with no gene match: 12. The V gene's germline CDR1 is SGHTA and CDR2 FQGNSA.

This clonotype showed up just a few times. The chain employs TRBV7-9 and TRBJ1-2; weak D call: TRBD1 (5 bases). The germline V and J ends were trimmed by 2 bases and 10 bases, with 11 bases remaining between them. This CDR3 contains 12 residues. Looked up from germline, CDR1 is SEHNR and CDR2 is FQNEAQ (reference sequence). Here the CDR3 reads CASSLWGTPYTF. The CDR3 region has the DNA TGTGCCAGCAGCTTATGGGGGACGCCCTACACCTTC.

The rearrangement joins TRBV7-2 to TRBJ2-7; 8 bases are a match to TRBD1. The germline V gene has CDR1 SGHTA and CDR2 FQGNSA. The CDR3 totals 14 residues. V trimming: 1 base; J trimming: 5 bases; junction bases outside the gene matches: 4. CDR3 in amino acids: CASSLGTGKNEQYF. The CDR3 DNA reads TGTGCCAGCAGCTTAGGGACAGGGAAAAACGAGCAGTACTTC. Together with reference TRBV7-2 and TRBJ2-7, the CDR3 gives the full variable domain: GAGVSQSPSNKVTEKGKDVELRCDPISGHTALYWYRQSLGQGLEFLIYFQGNSAPDKSGLPSDRFSAERTGGSVSTLTIQRTQQEDSAVYLCASSLGTGKNEQYFGPGTRLTVT.

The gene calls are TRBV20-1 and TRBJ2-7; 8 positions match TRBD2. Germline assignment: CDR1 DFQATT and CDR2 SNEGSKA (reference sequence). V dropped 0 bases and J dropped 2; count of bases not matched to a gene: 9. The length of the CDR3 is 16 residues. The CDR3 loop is CSARDNGGGRTYEQYF. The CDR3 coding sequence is TGCAGTGCTAGAGATAACGGGGGGGGGCGGACCTACGAGCAGTACTTC.

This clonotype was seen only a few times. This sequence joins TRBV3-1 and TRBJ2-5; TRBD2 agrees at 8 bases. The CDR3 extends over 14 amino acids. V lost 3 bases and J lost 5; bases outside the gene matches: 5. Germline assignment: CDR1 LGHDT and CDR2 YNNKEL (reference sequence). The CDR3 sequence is CASSHLGTSETQYF. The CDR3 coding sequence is TGTGCCAGCAGCCATTTGGGGACTAGTGAGACCCAGTACTTC.

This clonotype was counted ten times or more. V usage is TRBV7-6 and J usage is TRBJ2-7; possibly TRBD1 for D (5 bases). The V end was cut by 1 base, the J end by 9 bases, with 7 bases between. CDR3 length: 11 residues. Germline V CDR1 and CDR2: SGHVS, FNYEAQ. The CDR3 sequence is CASSLGTGQYF. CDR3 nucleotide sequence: TGTGCCAGCAGCTTAGGTACAGGGCAGTACTTC.

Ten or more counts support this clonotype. Written as DNA, the CDR3 is TGTGCCAGCAGCGATCAGGGACAGTGGGACGGAAACACCATATATTTT. As protein: CASSDQGQWDGNTIYF. V is TRBV9 and J is TRBJ1-3; the match to TRBD1 covers 7 bases. The CDR3 length is 16 residues. With V trimmed by 3 bases and J by 4 bases, 10 bases remained unmatched. Germline V lookup: CDR1 SGDLS, CDR2 YYNGEE.

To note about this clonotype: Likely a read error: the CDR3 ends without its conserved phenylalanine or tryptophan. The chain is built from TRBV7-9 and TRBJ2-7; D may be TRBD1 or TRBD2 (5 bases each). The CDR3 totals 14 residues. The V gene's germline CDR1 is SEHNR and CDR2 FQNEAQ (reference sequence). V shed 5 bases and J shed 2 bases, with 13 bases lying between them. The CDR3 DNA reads TGTGCCAGCAGCGCGTTAAGGGGAGCCTACGAGCAGTACCTC. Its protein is CASSALRGAYEQYL.

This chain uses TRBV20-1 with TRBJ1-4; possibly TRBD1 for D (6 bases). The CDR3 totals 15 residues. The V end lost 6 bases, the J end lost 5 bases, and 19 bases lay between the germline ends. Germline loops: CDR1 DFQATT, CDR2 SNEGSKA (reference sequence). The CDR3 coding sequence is TGCAGTGCCCACAGCGGGAGGGACAACAATGAAAAACTGTTTTTT. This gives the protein CSAHSGRDNNEKLFF.

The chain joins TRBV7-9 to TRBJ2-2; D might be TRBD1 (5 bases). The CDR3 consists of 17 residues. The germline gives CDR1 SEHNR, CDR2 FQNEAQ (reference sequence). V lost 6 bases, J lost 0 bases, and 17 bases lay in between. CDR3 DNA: TGTGCCAGCAGTTTATCGCCCCAGGGATCGAACACCGGGGAGCTGTTTTTT. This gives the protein CASSLSPQGSNTGELFF. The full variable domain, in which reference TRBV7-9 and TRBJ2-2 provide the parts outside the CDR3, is DTGVSQNPRHKITKRGQNVTFRCDPISEHNRLYWYRQTLGQGPEFLTYFQNEAQLEKSRLLSDRFSAERPKGSFSTLEIQRTEQGDSAMYLCASSLSPQGSNTGELFFGEGSRLTVL.

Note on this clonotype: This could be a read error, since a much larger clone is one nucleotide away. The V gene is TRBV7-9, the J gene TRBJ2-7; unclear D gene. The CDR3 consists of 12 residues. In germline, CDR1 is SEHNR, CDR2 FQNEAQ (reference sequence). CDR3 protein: CAGSFIRGEQYF. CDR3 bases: TGTGCCGGCAGCTTCATCCGAGGCGAGCAGTACTTC.

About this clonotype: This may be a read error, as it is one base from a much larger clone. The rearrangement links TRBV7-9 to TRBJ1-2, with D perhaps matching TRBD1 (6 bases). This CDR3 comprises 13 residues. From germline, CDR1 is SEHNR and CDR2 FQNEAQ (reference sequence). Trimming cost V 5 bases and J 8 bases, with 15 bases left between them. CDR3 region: CASSADRSQGYTF. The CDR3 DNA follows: TGTGCCAGCAGCGCCGACAGGTCGCAAGGCTACACCTTC.

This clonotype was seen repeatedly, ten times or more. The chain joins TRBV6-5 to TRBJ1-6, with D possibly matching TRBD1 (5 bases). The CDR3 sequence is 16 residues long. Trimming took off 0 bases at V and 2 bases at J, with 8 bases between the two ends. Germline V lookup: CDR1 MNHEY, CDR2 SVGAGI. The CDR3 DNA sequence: TGTGCCAGCAGTTACTCGGAGACAGCCTATAATTCACCCCTCCACTTT. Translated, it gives CASSYSETAYNSPLHF.

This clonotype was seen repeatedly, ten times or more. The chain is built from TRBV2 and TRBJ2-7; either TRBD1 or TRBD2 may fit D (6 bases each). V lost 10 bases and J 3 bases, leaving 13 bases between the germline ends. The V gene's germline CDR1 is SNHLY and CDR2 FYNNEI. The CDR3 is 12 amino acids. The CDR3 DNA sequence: TGTGCCACCCTTGGAGGGGGCTACGAGCAGTACTTC. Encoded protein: CATLGGGYEQYF.

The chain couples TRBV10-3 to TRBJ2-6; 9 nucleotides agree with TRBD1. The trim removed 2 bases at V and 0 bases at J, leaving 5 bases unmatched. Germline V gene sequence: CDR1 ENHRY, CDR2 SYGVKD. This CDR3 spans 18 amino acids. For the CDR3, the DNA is TGTGCCATCAGTGAGAAAGTGGACAGGGGCTCTGGGGCCAACGTCCTGACTTTC. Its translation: CAISEKVDRGSGANVLTF.

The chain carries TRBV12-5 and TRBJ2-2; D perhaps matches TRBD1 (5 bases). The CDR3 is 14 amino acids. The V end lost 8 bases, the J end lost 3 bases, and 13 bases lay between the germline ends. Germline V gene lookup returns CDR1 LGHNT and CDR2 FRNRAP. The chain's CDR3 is CASSYRIDTGELFF. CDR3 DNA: TGTGCTAGTTCGTACAGGATAGACACCGGGGAGCTGTTTTTT.

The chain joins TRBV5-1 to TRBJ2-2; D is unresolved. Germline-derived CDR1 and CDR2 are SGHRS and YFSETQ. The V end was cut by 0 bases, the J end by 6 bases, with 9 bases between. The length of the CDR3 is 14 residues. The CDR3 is CASSLDRPSGELFF. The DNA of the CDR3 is TGCGCCAGCAGCTTGGACAGACCTTCCGGGGAGCTGTTTTTT. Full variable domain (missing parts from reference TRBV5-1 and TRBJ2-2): KAGVTQTPRYLIKTRGQQVTLSCSPISGHRSVSWYQQTPGQGLQFLFEYFSETQRNKGNFPGRFSGRQFSNSRSEMNVSTLELGDSALYLCASSLDRPSGELFFGEGSRLTVL.

The CDR3 region is CASIPGQASYEQYF. As DNA, the CDR3 is TGTGCCAGCATTCCGGGACAGGCCTCATACGAGCAGTACTTC. V usage is TRBV7-9 and J usage is TRBJ2-5; 8 nucleotides line up with TRBD1. The tail of the sequence fits TRBJ2-7 better, so the J call may be wrong. The CDR3 is 14 amino acids. Per the germline V gene, CDR1 is SEHNR and CDR2 is FQNEAQ (reference sequence).

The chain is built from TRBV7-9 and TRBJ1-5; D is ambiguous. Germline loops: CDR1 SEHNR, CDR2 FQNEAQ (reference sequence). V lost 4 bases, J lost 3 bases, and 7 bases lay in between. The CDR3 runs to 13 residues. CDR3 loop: CASSSKINQPQHF. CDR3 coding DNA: TGTGCCAGCAGCTCCAAGATCAATCAGCCCCAGCATTTT.

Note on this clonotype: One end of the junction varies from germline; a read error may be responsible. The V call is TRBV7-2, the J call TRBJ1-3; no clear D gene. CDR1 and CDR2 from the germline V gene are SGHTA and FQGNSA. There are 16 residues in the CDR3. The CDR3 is CASSQDEARSGNTIYF. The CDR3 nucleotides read TGCGCCAGCAGCCAAGATGAGGCCCGCTCTGGAAACACCATATATTTT. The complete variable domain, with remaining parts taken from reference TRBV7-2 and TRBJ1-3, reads GAGVSQSPSNKVTEKGKDVELRCDPISGHTALYWYRQSLGQGLEFLIYFQGNSAPDKSGLPSDRFSAERTGGSVSTLTIQRTQQEDSAVYLCASSQDEARSGNTIYFGEGSWLTVV.

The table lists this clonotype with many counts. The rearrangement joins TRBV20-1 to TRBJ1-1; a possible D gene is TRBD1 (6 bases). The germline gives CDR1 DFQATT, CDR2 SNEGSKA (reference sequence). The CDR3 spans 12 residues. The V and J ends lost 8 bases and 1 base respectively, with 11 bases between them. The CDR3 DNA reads TGCAGTTTGGACAGACGGAACACTGAAGCTTTCTTT. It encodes CSLDRRNTEAFF.

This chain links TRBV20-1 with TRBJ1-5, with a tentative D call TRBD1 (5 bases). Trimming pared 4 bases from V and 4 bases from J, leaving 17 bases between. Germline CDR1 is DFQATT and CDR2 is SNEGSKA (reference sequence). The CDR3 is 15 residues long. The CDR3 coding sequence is TGCAGTGCTAAGGGAACAGGAACAGGAAATCAGCCCCAGCATTTT. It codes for CSAKGTGTGNQPQHF.

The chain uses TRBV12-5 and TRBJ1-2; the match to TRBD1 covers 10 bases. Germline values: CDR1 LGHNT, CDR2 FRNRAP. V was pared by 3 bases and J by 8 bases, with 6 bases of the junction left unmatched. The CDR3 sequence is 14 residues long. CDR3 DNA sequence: TGTGCTAGTGGTTTTAGACAGGGGGCAGGAGGCTACACCTTC. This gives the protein CASGFRQGAGGYTF.

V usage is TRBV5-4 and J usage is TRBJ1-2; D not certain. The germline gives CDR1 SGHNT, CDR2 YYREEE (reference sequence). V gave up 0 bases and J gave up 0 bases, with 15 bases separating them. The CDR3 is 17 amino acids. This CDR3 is CASSLASAATTNYGYTF. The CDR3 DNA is TGTGCCAGCAGCTTGGCCTCGGCAGCAACTACTAACTATGGCTACACCTTC.

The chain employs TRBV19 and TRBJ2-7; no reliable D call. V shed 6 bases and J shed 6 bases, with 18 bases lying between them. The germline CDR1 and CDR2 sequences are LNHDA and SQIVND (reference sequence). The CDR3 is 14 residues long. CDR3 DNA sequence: TGTGCCAGTAGCTCGATTGGCACAATAATCGAGCAGTACTTC. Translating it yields CASSSIGTIIEQYF. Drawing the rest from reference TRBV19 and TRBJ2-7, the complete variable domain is DGGITQSPKYLFRKEGQNVTLSCEQNLNHDAMYWYRQDPGQGLRLIYYSQIVNDFQKGDIAEGYSVSREKKESFPLTVTSAQKNPTAFYLCASSSIGTIIEQYFGPGTRLTVT.

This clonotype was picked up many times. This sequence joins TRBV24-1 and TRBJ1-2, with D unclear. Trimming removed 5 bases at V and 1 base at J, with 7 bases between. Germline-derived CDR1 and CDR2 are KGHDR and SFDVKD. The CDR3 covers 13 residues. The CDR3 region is CATSAGDNYGYTF. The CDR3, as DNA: TGTGCCACCAGTGCCGGCGATAACTATGGCTACACCTTC.

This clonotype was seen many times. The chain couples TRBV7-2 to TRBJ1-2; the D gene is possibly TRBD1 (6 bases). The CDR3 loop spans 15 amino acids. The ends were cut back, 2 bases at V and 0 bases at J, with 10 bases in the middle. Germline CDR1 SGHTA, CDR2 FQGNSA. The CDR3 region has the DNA TGTGCCAGCAGCTTACAGACAGGAGCTAACTATGGCTACACCTTC. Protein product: CASSLQTGANYGYTF.